This T cell receptor beta chain was sequenced for a study of blood T cell repertoires in COVID-19. Across the study: Sites in the United States, Italy and Spain provided acute and convalescent COVID-19 samples. In each case, the material was cDNA or gDNA derived from T cells, B-cell-depleted T cells, or PBMCs.

V lost 6 bases to trimming and J lost 5 bases; unmatched junction nucleotides: 10. This CDR3 has 16 residues. Germline CDR1 reads MNHEY; CDR2 reads SMNVEV (reference sequence). In the original processing: Estimation of nucleated cell counts relied on the amplification of reference gene primers. Repertoires were generated with immunoSEQ multiplex PCR, while TCRdb's copy carries only in-frame clones and drops some. V and J calls and clone size follow that table, whereas D and trimming were derived from the DNA. The repertoire holds roughly 160,000 clones, around 80% seen once, with about 19% in the top ten.

V usage is TRBV27 and J usage is TRBJ2-3, with 11 bases lining up with TRBD2. The sample consisted of peripheral blood. The TCR sequence derives from a woman in her 70s who had recovered from COVID-19. The CDR3 sequence: CASSKIAGGSGDTQYF. The CDR3 DNA follows: TGTGCCAGCAGCAAAATAGCGGGAGGGTCGGGAGATACGCAGTATTTT.